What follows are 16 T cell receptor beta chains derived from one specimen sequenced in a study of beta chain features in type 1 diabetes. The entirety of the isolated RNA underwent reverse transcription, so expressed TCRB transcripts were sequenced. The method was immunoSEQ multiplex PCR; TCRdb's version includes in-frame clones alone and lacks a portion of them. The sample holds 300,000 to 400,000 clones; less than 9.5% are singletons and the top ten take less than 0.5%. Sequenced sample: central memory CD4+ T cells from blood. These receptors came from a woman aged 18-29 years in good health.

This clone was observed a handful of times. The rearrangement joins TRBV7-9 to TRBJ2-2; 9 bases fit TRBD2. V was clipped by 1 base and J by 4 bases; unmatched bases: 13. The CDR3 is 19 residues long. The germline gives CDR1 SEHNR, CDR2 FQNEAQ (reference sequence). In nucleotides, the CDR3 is TGTGCCAGCAGCTTAGACTCCCGGACTAGCGAGAACCCCACCGGGGAGCTGTTTTTT. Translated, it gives CASSLDSRTSENPTGELFF.

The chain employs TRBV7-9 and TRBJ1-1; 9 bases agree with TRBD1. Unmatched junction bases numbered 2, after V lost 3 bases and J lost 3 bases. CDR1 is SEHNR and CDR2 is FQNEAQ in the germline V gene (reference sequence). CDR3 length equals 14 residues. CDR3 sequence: CASSFGQGYTEAFF. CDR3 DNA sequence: TGTGCCAGCAGCTTCGGACAGGGGTACACTGAAGCTTTCTTT. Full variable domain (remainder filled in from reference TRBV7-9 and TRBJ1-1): DTGVSQNPRHKITKRGQNVTFRCDPISEHNRLYWYRQTLGQGPEFLTYFQNEAQLEKSRLLSDRFSAERPKGSFSTLEIQRTEQGDSAMYLCASSFGQGYTEAFFGQGTRLTVV.

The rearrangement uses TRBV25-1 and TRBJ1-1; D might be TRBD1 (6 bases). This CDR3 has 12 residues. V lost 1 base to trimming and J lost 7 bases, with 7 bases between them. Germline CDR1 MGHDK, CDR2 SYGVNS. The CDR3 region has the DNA TGTGCCAGCAGTGAATTACAGGGTGAAGCTTTCTTT. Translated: CASSELQGEAFF.

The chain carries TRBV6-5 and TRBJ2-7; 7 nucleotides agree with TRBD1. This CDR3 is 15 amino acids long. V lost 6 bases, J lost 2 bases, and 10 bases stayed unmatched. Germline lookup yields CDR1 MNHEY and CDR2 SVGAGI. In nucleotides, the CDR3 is TGTGCCAGCAGACTATTCCTGCAGGGGGCCTACGAGCAGTACTTC. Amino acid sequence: CASRLFLQGAYEQYF.

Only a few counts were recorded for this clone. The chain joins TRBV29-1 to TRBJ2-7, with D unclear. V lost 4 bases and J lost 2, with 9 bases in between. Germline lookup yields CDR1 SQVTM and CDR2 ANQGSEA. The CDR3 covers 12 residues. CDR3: CSVGATTYEQYF. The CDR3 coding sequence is TGCAGCGTTGGGGCTACTACCTACGAGCAGTACTTC.

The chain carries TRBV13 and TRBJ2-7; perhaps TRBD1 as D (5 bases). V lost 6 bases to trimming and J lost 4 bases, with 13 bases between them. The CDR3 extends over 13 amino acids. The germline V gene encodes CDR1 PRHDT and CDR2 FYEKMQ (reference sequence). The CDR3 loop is CASRAGSQYEQYF. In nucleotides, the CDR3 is TGTGCCAGCAGAGCAGGGTCCCAGTACGAGCAGTACTTC.

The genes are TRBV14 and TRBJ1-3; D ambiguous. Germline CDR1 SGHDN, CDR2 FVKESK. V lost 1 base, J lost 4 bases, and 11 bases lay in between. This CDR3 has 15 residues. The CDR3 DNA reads TGTGCCAGCAGCCAAGCAGGAGGGCGAGGAAACACCATATATTTT. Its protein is CASSQAGGRGNTIYF. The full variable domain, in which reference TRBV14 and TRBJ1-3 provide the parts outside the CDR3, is EAGVTQFPSHSVIEKGQTVTLRCDPISGHDNLYWYRRVMGKEIKFLLHFVKESKQDESGMPNNRFLAERTGGTYSTLKVQPAELEDSGVYFCASSQAGGRGNTIYFGEGSWLTVV.

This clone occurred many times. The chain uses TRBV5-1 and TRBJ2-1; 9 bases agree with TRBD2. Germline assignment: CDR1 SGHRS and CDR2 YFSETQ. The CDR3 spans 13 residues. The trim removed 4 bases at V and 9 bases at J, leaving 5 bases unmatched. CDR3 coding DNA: TGCGCCAGCAGCCCGGGACTAGCCCTTGAGCAGTTCTTC. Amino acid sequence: CASSPGLALEQFF.

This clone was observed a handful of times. In nucleotides, the CDR3 is TGCGCCAGCAGCTTGGCCGGACAGATAAATCAGCCCCAGCATTTT. This codes for CASSLAGQINQPQHF. The chain has TRBV5-1 and TRBJ1-5; D is possibly TRBD1 (6 bases). Per germline, CDR1 SGHRS and CDR2 YFSETQ. V dropped 0 bases and J dropped 4 bases, with 11 bases sitting between them. The length of the CDR3 is 15 residues.

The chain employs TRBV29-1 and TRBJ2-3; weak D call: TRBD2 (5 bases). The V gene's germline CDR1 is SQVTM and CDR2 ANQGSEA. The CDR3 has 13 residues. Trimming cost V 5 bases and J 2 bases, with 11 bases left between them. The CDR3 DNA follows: TGCAGCGTTAAACCGGGGATCACAGATACGCAGTATTTT. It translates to CSVKPGITDTQYF.

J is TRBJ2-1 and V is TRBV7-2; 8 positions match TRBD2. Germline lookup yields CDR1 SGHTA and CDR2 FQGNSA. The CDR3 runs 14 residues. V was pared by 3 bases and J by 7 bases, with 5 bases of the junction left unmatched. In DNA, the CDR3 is TGTGCCAGCAGCTTCCCTGAGCGGGGGAATGAGCAGTTCTTC. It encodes CASSFPERGNEQFF.

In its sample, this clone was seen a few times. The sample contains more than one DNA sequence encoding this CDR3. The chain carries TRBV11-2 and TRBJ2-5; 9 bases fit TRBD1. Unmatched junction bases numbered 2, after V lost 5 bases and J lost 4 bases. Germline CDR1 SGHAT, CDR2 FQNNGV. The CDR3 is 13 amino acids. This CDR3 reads CASSPTGGETQYF. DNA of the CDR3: TGTGCCAGCAGCCCGACAGGGGGAGAGACCCAGTACTTC.

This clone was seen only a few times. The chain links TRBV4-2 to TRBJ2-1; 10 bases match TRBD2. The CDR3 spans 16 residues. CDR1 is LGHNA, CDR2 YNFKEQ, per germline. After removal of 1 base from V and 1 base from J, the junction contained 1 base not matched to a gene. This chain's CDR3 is CASSQGSGRSYNEQFF. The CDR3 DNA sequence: TGTGCCAGCAGCCAAGGTAGCGGGAGGTCCTACAATGAGCAGTTCTTC.

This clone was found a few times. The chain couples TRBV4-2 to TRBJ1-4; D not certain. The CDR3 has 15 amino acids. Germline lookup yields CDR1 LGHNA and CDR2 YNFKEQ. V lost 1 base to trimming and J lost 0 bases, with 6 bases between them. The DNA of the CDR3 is TGTGCCAGCAGCCAAGCGTGGACAACTAATGAAAAACTGTTTTTT. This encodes CASSQAWTTNEKLFF.

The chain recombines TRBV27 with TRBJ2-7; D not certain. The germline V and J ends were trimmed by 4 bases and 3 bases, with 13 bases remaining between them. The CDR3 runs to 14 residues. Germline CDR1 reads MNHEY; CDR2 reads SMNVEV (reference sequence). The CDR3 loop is CASSSKGGRYEQYF. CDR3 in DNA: TGTGCCAGCAGTTCCAAAGGTGGCCGCTACGAGCAGTACTTC.

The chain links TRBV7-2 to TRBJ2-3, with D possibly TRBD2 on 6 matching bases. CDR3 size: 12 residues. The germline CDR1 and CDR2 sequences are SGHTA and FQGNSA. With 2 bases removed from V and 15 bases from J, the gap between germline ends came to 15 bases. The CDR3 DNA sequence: TGTGCCAGCAGCTTATCGCGGACTACGTATTATTTT. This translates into CASSLSRTTYYF.